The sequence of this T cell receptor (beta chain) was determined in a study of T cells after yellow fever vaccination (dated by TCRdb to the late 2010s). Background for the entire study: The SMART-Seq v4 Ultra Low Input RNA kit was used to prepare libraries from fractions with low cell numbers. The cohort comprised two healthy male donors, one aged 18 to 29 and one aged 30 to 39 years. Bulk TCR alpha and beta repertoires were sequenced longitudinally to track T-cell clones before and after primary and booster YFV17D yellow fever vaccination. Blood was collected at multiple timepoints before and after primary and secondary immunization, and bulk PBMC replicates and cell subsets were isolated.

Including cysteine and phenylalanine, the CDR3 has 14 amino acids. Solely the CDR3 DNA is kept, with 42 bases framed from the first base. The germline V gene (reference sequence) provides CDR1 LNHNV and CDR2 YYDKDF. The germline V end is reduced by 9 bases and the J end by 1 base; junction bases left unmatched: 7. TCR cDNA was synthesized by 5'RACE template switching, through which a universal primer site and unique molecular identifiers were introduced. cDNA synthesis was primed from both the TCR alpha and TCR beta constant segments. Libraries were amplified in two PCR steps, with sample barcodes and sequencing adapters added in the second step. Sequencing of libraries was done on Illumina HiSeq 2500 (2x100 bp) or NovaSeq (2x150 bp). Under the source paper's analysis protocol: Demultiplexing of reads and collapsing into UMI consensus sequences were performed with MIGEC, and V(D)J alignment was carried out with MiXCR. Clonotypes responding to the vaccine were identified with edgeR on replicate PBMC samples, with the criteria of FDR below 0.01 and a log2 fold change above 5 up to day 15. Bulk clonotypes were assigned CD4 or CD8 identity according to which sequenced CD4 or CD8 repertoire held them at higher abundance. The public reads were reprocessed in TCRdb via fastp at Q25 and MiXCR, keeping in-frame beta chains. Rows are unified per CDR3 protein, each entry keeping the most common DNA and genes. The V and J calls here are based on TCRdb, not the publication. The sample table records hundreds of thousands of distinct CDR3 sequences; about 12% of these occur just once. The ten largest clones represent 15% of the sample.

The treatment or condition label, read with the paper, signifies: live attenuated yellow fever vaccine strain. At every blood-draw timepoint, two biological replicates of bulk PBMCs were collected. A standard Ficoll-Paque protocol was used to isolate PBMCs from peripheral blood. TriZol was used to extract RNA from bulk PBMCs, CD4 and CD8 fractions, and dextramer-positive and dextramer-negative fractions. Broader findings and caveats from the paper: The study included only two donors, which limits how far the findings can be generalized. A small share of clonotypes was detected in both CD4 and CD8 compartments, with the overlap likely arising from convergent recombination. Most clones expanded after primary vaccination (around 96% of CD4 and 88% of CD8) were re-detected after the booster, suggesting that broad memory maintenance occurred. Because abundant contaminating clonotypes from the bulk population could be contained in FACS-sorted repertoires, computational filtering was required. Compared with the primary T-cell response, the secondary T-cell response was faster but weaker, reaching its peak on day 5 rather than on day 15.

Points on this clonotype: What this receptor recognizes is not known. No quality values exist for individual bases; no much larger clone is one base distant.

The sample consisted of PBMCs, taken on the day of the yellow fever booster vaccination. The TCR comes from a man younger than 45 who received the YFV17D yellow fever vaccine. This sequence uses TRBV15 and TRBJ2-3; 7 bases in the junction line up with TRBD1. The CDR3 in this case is CATRGPGGTDTQYF. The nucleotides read TGTGCCACAAGGGGGCCCGGGGGCACAGATACGCAGTATTTT.